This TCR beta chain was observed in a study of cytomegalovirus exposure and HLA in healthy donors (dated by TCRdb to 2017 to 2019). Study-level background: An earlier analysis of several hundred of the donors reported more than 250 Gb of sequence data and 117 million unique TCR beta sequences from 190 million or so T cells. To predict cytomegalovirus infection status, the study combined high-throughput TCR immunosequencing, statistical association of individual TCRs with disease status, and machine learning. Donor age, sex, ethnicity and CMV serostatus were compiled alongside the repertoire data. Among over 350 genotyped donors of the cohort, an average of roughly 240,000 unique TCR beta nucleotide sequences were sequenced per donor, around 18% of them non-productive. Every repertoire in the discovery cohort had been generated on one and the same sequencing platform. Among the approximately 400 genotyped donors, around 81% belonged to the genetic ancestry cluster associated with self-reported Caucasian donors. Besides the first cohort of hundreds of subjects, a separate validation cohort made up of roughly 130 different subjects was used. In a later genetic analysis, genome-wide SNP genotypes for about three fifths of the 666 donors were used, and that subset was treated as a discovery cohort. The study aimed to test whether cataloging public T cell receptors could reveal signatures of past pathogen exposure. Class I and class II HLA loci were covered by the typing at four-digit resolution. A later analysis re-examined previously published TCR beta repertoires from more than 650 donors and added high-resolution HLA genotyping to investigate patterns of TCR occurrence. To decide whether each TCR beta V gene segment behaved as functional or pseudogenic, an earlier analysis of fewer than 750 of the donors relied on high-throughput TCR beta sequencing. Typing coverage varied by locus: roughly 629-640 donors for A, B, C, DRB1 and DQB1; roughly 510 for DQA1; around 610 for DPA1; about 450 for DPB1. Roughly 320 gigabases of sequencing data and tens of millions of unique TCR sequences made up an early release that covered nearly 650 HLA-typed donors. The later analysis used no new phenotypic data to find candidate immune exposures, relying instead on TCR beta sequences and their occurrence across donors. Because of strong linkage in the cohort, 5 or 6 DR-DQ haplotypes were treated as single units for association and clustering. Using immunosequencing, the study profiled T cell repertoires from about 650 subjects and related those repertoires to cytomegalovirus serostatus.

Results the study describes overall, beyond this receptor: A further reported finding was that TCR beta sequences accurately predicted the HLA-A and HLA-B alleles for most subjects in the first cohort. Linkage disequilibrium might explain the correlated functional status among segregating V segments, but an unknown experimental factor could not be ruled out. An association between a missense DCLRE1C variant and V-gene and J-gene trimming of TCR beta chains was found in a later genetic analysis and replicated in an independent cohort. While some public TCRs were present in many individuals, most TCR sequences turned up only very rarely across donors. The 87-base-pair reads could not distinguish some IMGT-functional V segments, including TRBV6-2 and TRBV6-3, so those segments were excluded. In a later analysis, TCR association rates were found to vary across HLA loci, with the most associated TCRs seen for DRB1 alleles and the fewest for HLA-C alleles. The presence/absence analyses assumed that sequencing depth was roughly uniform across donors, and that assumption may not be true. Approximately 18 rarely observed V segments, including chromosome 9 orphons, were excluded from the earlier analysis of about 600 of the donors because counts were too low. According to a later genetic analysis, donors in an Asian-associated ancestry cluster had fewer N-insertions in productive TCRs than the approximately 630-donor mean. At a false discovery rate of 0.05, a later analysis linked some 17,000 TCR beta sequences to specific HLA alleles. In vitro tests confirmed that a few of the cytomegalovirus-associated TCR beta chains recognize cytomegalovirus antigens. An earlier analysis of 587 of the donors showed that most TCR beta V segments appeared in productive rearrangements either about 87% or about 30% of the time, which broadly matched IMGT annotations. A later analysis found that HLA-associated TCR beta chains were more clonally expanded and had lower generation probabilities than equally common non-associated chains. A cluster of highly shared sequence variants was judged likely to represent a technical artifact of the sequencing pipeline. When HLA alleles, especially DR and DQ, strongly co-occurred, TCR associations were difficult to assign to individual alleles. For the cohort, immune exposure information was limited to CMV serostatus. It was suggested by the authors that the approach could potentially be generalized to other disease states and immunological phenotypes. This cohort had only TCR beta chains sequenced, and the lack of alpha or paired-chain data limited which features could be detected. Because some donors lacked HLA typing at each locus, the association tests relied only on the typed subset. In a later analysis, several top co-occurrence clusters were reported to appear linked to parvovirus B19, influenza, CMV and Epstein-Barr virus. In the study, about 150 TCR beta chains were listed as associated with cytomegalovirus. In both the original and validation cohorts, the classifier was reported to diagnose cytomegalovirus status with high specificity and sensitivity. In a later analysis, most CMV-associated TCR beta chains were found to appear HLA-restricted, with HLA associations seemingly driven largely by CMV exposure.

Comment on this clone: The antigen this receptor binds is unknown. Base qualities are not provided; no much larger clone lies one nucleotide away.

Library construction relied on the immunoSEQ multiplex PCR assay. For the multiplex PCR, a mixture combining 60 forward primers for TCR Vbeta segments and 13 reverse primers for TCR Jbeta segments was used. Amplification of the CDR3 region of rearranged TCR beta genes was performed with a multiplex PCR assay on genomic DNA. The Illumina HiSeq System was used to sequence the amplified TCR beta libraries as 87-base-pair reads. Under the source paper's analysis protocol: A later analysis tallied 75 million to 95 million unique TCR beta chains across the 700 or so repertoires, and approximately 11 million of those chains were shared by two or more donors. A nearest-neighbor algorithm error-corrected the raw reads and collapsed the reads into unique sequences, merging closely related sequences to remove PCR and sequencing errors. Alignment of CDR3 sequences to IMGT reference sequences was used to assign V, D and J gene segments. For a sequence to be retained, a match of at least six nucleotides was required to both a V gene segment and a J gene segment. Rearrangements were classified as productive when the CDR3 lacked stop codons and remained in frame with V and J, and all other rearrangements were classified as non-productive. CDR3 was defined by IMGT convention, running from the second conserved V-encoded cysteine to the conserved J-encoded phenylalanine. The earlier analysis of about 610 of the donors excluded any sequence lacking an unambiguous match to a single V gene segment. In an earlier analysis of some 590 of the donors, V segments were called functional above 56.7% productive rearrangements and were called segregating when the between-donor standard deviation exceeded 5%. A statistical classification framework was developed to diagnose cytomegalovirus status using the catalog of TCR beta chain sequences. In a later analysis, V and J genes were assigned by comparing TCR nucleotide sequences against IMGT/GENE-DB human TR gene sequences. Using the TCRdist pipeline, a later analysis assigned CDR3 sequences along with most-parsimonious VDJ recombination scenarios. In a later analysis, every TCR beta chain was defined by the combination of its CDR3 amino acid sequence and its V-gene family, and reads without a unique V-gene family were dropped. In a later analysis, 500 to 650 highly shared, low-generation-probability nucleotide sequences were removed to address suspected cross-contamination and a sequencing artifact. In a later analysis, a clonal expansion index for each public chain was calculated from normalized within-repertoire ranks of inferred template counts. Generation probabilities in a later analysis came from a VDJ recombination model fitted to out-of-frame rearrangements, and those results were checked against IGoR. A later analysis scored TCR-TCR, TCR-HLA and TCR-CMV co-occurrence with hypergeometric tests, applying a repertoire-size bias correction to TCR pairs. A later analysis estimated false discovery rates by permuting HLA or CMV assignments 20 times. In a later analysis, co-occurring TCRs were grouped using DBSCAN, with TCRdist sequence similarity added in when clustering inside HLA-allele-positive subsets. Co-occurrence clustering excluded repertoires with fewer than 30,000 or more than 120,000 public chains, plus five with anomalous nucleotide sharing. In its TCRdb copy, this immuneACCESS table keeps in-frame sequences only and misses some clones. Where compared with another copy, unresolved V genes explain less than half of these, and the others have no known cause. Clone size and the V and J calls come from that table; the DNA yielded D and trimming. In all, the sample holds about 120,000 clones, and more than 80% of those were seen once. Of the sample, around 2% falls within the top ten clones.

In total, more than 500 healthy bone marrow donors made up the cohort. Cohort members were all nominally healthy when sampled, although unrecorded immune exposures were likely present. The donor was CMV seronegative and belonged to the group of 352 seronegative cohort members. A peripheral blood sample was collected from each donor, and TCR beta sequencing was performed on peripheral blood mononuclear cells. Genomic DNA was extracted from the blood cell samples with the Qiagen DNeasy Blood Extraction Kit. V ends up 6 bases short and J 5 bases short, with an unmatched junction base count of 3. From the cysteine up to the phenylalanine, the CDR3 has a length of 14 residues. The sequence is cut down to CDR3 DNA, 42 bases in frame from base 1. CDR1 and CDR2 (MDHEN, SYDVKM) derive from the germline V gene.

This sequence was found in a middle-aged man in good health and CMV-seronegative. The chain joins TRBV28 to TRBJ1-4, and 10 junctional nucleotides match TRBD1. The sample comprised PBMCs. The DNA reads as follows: TGTGCCAGCAGAAGGGGACAGGGGAATGAAAAACTGTTTTTT. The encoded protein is CASRRGQGNEKLFF.